This T cell receptor beta chain was profiled in a study of cytomegalovirus exposure and HLA in healthy donors. Healthy donors of bone marrow made up the group. Germline V gene sequence: CDR1 MDHEN, CDR2 SYDVKM. V lost 5 bases to trimming and J lost 5 bases; unmatched junction nucleotides: 9. CDR3 length: 16 residues. This clone was seen only a few times. Amplification used 60 Vbeta primers and 13 Jbeta primers. Some clones are missing from TCRdb's copy, which holds only in-frame ones; the method was immunoSEQ multiplex PCR. The data show 90,000 to 100,000 clones, roughly two thirds seen once. The receptor's source is a man aged 45 to 65 in good health and CMV-seronegative. The genes are TRBV28 and TRBJ1-4, with 9 bases that match TRBD1. Sequencing was done on a sample of PBMCs. CDR3 DNA sequence: TGTGCCAGCAGTAACGCCGGGACAGGGTTAAATGAAAAACTGTTTTTT. The encoded protein is CASSNAGTGLNEKLFF.